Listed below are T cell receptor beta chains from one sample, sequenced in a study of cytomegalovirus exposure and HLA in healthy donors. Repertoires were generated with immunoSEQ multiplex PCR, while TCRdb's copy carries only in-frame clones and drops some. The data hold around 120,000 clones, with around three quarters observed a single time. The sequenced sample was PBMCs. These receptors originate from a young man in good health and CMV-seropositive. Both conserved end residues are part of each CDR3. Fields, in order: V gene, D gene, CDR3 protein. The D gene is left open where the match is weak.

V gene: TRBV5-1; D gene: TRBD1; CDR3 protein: CASSPGQGALYGYTF
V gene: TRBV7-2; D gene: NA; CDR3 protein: CASSPGEGSSPLHF
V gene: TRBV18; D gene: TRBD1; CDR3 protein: CASSPGTGNEQYF
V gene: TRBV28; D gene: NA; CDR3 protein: CASSLSVYGYTF
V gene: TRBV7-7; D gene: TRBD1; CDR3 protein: CASSPQGEDNQPQHF
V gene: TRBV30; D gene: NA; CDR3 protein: CAWSGGGGNTIYF
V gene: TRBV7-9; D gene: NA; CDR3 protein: CASSLVPAIEKLFF
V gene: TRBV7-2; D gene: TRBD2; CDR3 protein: CASSFQAGGYEQYF
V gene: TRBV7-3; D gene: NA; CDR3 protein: CASSLSSGTGELFF
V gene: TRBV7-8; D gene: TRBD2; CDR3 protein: CASSLAPGLDVVDEQFF
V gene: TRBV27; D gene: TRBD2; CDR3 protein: CASSRSSGGSSYEQYF
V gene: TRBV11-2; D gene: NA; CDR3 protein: CASSLDLDSMNEQFF
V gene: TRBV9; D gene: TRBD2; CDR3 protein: CASSVRGGSKADTQYF
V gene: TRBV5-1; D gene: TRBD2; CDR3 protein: CASSLGLATDTQYF
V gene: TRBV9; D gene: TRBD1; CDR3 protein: CASSVGGSRGRADTQYF
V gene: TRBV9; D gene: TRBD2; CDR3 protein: CASSVFTGGEQYF
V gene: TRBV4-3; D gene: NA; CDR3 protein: CASSPRFSSGANVLTF
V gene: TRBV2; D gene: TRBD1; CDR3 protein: CASYGQADYEQYF
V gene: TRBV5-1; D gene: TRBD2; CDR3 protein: CASSPSGGRNYEQYF
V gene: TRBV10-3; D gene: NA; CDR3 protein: CAISEVTETYEQYF
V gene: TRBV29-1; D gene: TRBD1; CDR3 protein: CSVEMPHYDRVTYEQYF
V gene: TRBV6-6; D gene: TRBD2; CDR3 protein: CASSYSLGDREAQYF
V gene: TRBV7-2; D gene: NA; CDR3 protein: CASSYARTADGQPQHF
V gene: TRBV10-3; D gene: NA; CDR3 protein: CAISEVEDYHNEQFF
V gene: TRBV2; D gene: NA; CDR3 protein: CASSEEGLSRGF
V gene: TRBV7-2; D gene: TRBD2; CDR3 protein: CASSLQSSGGPYEQYF
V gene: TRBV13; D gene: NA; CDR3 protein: CASSLGGFSGNTIYF
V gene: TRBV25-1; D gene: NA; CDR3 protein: CASSGTGGTGSHEQYF